A selection of T cell receptor beta chains follows, all from one sample in a study of fetal regulatory T cell absence and autoimmunity. Libraries were prepared by immunoSEQ multiplex PCR; TCRdb keeps only in-frame clonotypes and omits some of them. The sample carries more than 90,000 clones, around 72% recorded once. Material for sequencing was pancreas tissue. The origin of the receptors is a male donor with IPEX syndrome. Both conserved end residues are part of each CDR3. The order of the fields is V gene, clone size, J gene, D gene, CDR3 DNA, CDR3 protein. D genes are given only for firm matches. Rows give clone size only sometimes, using once, few, many, or a class for an expanded clone.

v_gene: TRBV5-1
abundance: -
j_gene: TRBJ2-1
d_gene: -
CDR3nt: TGCGCCAGCAGCCTACCCGGGACCTTGAATGAGCAGTTCTTC
CDR3aa: CASSLPGTLNEQFF

v_gene: TRBV5-1
abundance: -
j_gene: TRBJ1-4
d_gene: -
CDR3nt: TGCGCCAGCAGCAAAGGGACAAATAATGAAAAACTGTTTTTT
CDR3aa: CASSKGTNNEKLFF

v_gene: TRBV7-6
abundance: -
j_gene: TRBJ2-3
d_gene: TRBD2
CDR3nt: TGTGCCAGCAGCTTCCCGAATCCGGGACTAGCGGGAGAATTAGTGCATACGCAGTATTTT
CDR3aa: CASSFPNPGLAGELVHTQYF

v_gene: TRBV4-1
abundance: -
j_gene: TRBJ2-7
d_gene: TRBD1
CDR3nt: TGCGCCAGCAGCCAAGTCGACAGGGGAGACTACGAGCAGTACTTC
CDR3aa: CASSQVDRGDYEQYF

v_gene: TRBV29-1
abundance: -
j_gene: TRBJ2-1
d_gene: -
CDR3nt: TGCAGCGTTGTAGGCAGCTACAATGAGCAGTTCTTC
CDR3aa: CSVVGSYNEQFF

v_gene: TRBV30
abundance: -
j_gene: TRBJ1-1
d_gene: -
CDR3nt: TGTGCCTGGAGACCCCCAGGGTCCAAGGACACTGAAGCTTTCTTT
CDR3aa: CAWRPPGSKDTEAFF

v_gene: TRBV5-6
abundance: -
j_gene: TRBJ2-7
d_gene: -
CDR3nt: TGTGCCAGCAGCCCGGCTGGGCAGGGCTTCTACGAGCAGTACTTC
CDR3aa: CASSPAGQGFYEQYF

v_gene: TRBV6-5
abundance: few
j_gene: TRBJ1-1
d_gene: -
CDR3nt: TGTGCCAGCAGTCCCTATCCGAGCACTGAAGCTTTCTTT
CDR3aa: CASSPYPSTEAFF

v_gene: TRBV6-5
abundance: -
j_gene: TRBJ1-2
d_gene: -
CDR3nt: TGTGCCAGCAGTCGGGACGCTTTCTATGGCTACACCTTC
CDR3aa: CASSRDAFYGYTF

v_gene: TRBV27
abundance: few
j_gene: TRBJ1-6
d_gene: TRBD1
CDR3nt: TGTGCCAGCAGTTTGGACAGGGAGGATTCACCCCTCCACTTT
CDR3aa: CASSLDREDSPLHF

v_gene: TRBV29-1
abundance: -
j_gene: TRBJ2-2
d_gene: TRBD1
CDR3nt: TGCAGCGTTGAAGATCTTACAGGGGGCTTAACCGGGGAGCTGTTTTTT
CDR3aa: CSVEDLTGGLTGELFF

v_gene: TRBV4-1
abundance: -
j_gene: TRBJ2-7
d_gene: TRBD1
CDR3nt: TGCGCCAGCAGCCAAGGCGGACAGGGGAAAAGGGGATACTACGAGCAGTACTTC
CDR3aa: CASSQGGQGKRGYYEQYF

v_gene: TRBV11-2
abundance: -
j_gene: TRBJ2-4
d_gene: -
CDR3nt: TGTGCCAGCAGCTTAGAAGGGGGAGCCAAAAACATTCAGTACTTC
CDR3aa: CASSLEGGAKNIQYF

v_gene: TRBV2
abundance: few
j_gene: TRBJ1-1
d_gene: -
CDR3nt: TGTGCCAGCAGTGGGCCCCTTTCAATCAACACTGAAGCTTTCTTT
CDR3aa: CASSGPLSINTEAFF

v_gene: TRBV11-3
abundance: -
j_gene: TRBJ1-1
d_gene: -
CDR3nt: TGTGCCAGCAGCTTAGCAGGCACTGAAGCTTTCTTT
CDR3aa: CASSLAGTEAFF

v_gene: TRBV9
abundance: -
j_gene: TRBJ2-2
d_gene: TRBD2
CDR3nt: TGTGCCAGCAGCCCTCAGAGCGGGGTAACGTACACCGGGGAGCTGTTTTTT
CDR3aa: CASSPQSGVTYTGELFF

v_gene: TRBV4-2
abundance: -
j_gene: TRBJ2-3
d_gene: TRBD2
CDR3nt: TGTGCCAGCAGCGAACTAGCGGGAGTTCCAGATACGCAGTATTTT
CDR3aa: CASSELAGVPDTQYF

v_gene: TRBV6-4
abundance: -
j_gene: TRBJ2-4
d_gene: -
CDR3nt: TGTGCCAGCACGGAACGGAACGGGGGCTCGGGGAACATTCAGTACTTC
CDR3aa: CASTERNGGSGNIQYF

v_gene: TRBV2
abundance: -
j_gene: TRBJ1-2
d_gene: -
CDR3nt: TGTGCCACCCAGGCCGGGGGACCATATGGCTACACCTTC
CDR3aa: CATQAGGPYGYTF

v_gene: TRBV10-3
abundance: -
j_gene: TRBJ2-1
d_gene: -
CDR3nt: TGTGCCACCTCGGAGGGCCGATTTAGCTCCTACAATGAGCAGTTCTTC
CDR3aa: CATSEGRFSSYNEQFF